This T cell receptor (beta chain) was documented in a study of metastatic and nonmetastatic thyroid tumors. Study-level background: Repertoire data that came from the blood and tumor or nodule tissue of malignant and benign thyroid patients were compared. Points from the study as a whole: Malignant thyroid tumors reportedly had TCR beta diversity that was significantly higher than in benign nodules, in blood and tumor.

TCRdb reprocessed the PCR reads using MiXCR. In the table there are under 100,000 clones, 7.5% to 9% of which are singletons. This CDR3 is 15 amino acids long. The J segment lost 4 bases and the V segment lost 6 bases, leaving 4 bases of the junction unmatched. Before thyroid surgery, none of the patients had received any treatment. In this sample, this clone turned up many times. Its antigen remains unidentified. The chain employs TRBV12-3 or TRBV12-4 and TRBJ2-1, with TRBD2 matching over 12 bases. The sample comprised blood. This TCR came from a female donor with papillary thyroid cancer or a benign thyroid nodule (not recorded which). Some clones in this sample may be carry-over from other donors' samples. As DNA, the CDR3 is TGTGCCAGCAGACTAGCGGGGGGTGGATACAATGAGCAGTTCTTC. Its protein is CASRLAGGGYNEQFF.